This TCR beta chain was found in a study of T cells after yellow fever vaccination. The germline gives CDR1 SEHNR, CDR2 FQNEAQ (reference sequence). V was trimmed by 4 bases and J by 4 bases, leaving 13 bases between them. The CDR3 consists of 14 residues. TCRdb called the 5' RACE reads again in MiXCR, with one record for every CDR3 protein. The sample shows some 500,000 distinct CDR3 sequences, about 13% of them seen only once. This clonotype was counted a few times. The receptor's source is a young man who received the YFV17D yellow fever vaccine. This chain connects TRBV7-9 to TRBJ2-5; TRBD1 is a possible D gene (5 bases). The sequencing used PBMCs, collected on the day of the yellow fever booster vaccination. CDR3 amino acids: CASSSRQTAETQYF. The DNA for the CDR3 is TGTGCCAGCAGCTCGCGGCAGACAGCAGAGACCCAGTACTTC.